These 5 T cell receptor beta chains originate from one sample sequenced in a study of radiation and T cells in renal cell carcinoma (dated by TCRdb to about 2020). The sample's time point label, decoded: baseline pretreatment blood. The sample's treatment or condition label is to be understood as: 15 Gy SBRT to primary tumor, nephrectomy 4 weeks later. The library was made by the immunoSEQ multiplex PCR assay. TCRdb re-hosts the immuneACCESS table, in-frame sequences only. Its copies lack some clones; in the studies checked, an unresolved V gene accounts for under half of them, and the cause for the rest is not known. The sample table shows 130,000 or so clones, and around 78% are seen once. The ten largest clones capture 20% to 25% of the sample. The sample here was blood, taken from a patient whose treatment included radiotherapy and nephrectomy. These receptors originate from a woman between 45 and 65 years old with renal cell carcinoma.

The chain employs TRBV6-1 and TRBJ1-5; 8 nucleotides agree with TRBD1. Germline V gene sequence: CDR1 MNHNS, CDR2 SASEGT. The CDR3 is made up of 13 amino acids. V lost 10 bases, J lost 2 bases, and 4 bases stayed unmatched. The CDR3, as DNA: TGTGCCACCCAACAGGGGGGCAATCAGCCCCAGCATTTT. It codes for CATQQGGNQPQHF.

V usage is TRBV28 and J usage is TRBJ2-4; 10 bases map to TRBD2. There are 17 residues in the CDR3. J gave up 0 bases and V 4 bases, and 6 bases lay outside the gene matches. Germline V gene data show CDR1 as MDHEN and CDR2 as SYDVKM. The chain's CDR3 is CASSSRLAGLAKNIQYF. The CDR3 DNA reads as TGTGCCAGCAGTTCTCGACTAGCGGGCCTAGCCAAAAACATTCAGTACTTC.

The CDR3 sequence: CASSMGTGAAEQYF. CDR3 nucleotide sequence: TGTGCCAGTAGTATGGGGACAGGGGCCGCCGAGCAGTACTTC. The chain carries TRBV19 and TRBJ2-7, with 10 bases matching TRBD1. Unmatched junction bases numbered 5, after V lost 3 bases and J lost 6 bases. The length of the CDR3 is 14 residues. From germline, CDR1 is LNHDA and CDR2 SQIVND (reference sequence).

This rearrangement joins TRBV5-4 to TRBJ2-7; 8 nucleotides match TRBD2. The CDR3 consists of 15 residues. The germline gives CDR1 SGHNT, CDR2 YYREEE (reference sequence). The V gene end was trimmed by 3 bases and the J gene end by 5 bases; junction bases not matched to a gene: 10. This chain's CDR3 is CASSSASGSFNEQYF. The CDR3 nucleotides read TGTGCCAGCAGCTCTGCGAGCGGGAGCTTCAACGAGCAGTACTTC.

J is TRBJ2-5 and V is TRBV9; the D gene is possibly TRBD2 (5 bases). The CDR3 length is 14 residues. Germline V gives CDR1 SGDLS, CDR2 YYNGEE. Trimming removed 0 bases from V and 5 bases from J, with 11 bases in between. CDR3 bases: TGTGCCAGCAGCGTAGCTACGAGGGCTGAGACCCAGTACTTC. Encoded protein: CASSVATRAETQYF. Complete variable domain (other parts from reference TRBV9 and TRBJ2-5): DSGVTQTPKHLITATGQRVTLRCSPRSGDLSVYWYQQSLDQGLQFLIQYYNGEERAKGNILERFSAQQFPDLHSELNLSSLELGDSALYFCASSVATRAETQYFGPGTRLLVL.